This is a list of T cell receptor beta chains from one sample in a study of blood T cell repertoires in COVID-19. Repertoires were generated with immunoSEQ multiplex PCR, while TCRdb's copy carries only in-frame clones and drops some. Of about 360,000 clones listed, 81% are singletons. The sequenced sample consisted of peripheral blood. The origin of the receptors is a human donor with acute or convalescent COVID-19. The donor label of this sample is uncertain. CDR3s include the opening cysteine and the closing phenylalanine or tryptophan. The order of the fields is V gene, clone size, D gene, J gene, CDR3 protein, CDR3 DNA. D genes are given only for firm matches. The size field is filled for only some rows; it gives once, few, many or a size class.

v_call: TRBV2
clone_size: -
d_call: TRBD1
j_call: TRBJ1-4
cdr3_aa: CASRDQTGVAEKLFF
cdr3_nt: TGTGCCAGCAGGGACCAGACAGGGGTCGCTGAAAAACTGTTTTTT

v_call: TRBV18
clone_size: -
d_call: TRBD1
j_call: TRBJ1-1
cdr3_aa: CASSHIQGDTEAFF
cdr3_nt: TGTGCCAGCTCACATATACAGGGGGACACTGAAGCTTTCTTT

v_call: TRBV5-1
clone_size: few
d_call: TRBD1
j_call: TRBJ1-4
cdr3_aa: CASSLGQDYGKLFF
cdr3_nt: TGCGCCAGCAGCCTCGGACAGGATTATGGAAAACTGTTTTTT

v_call: TRBV6-5
clone_size: few
d_call: TRBD1
j_call: TRBJ2-7
cdr3_aa: CASSRGQGAKEQYF
cdr3_nt: TGTGCCAGCAGTAGAGGACAGGGGGCGAAGGAGCAGTACTTC

v_call: TRBV6-5
clone_size: -
d_call: TRBD2
j_call: TRBJ2-1
cdr3_aa: CASSYSGGRWEEQFF
cdr3_nt: TGTGCCAGCAGTTACAGCGGGGGCCGGTGGGAGGAGCAGTTCTTC

v_call: TRBV3-1/TRBV3-2
clone_size: -
d_call: -
j_call: TRBJ1-2
cdr3_aa: CASSRDTQMYAF
cdr3_nt: TGTGCCAGCAGCCGGGACACCCAGATGTATGCCTTC

v_call: TRBV5-1
clone_size: few
d_call: -
j_call: TRBJ2-6
cdr3_aa: CASSRTGFQAGANVLTF
cdr3_nt: TGCGCCAGCAGCCGTACAGGGTTTCAGGCTGGGGCCAACGTCCTGACTTTC

v_call: TRBV27
clone_size: -
d_call: TRBD1
j_call: TRBJ2-7
cdr3_aa: CASSMGQSYEQYF
cdr3_nt: TGTGCCAGCAGTATGGGACAGTCCTACGAGCAGTACTTC

v_call: TRBV6-2/TRBV6-3
clone_size: -
d_call: -
j_call: TRBJ1-5
cdr3_aa: CASSTHSRNQPQHF
cdr3_nt: TGTGCCAGCAGTACCCACAGTCGCAATCAGCCCCAGCATTTT

v_call: TRBV30
clone_size: -
d_call: TRBD2
j_call: TRBJ2-3
cdr3_aa: CAWASGGPSTDTQYF
cdr3_nt: TGTGCCTGGGCTAGCGGGGGGCCCAGCACAGATACGCAGTATTTT

v_call: TRBV5-1
clone_size: -
d_call: TRBD1
j_call: TRBJ1-4
cdr3_aa: CASSRTGGATNEKLFF
cdr3_nt: TGCGCCAGCTCGCGGACAGGGGGCGCAACTAATGAAAAACTGTTTTTT

v_call: TRBV7-8
clone_size: -
d_call: -
j_call: TRBJ1-2
cdr3_aa: CASSLVVGRGYGYTF
cdr3_nt: TGTGCCAGCAGCTTAGTGGTGGGGCGAGGCTATGGCTACACCTTC

v_call: TRBV5-1
clone_size: -
d_call: TRBD1
j_call: TRBJ1-1
cdr3_aa: CASSGMKGAGTEAFF
cdr3_nt: TGCGCCAGCAGCGGGATGAAGGGGGCTGGGACTGAAGCTTTCTTT

v_call: TRBV28
clone_size: -
d_call: -
j_call: TRBJ1-2
cdr3_aa: CASSSRRSGNYGYTF
cdr3_nt: TGTGCCAGCAGTTCCCGCAGGTCTGGAAACTATGGCTACACCTTC

v_call: TRBV19
clone_size: -
d_call: -
j_call: TRBJ1-2
cdr3_aa: CASSMPGGRNYGYTF
cdr3_nt: TGTGCCAGTAGTATGCCGGGAGGCCGAAACTATGGCTACACCTTC

v_call: TRBV6-5
clone_size: -
d_call: -
j_call: TRBJ2-3
cdr3_aa: CATTPGFDTQYF
cdr3_nt: TGTGCCACCACCCCGGGGTTCGATACGCAGTATTTT

v_call: TRBV6-6
clone_size: -
d_call: TRBD2
j_call: TRBJ2-7
cdr3_aa: CASSYTGGSRYEQYF
cdr3_nt: TGTGCCAGCAGTTACACGGGGGGGAGCCGCTACGAGCAGTACTTC

v_call: TRBV5-1
clone_size: -
d_call: -
j_call: TRBJ1-2
cdr3_aa: CASSLDGDYGYTF
cdr3_nt: TGCGCCAGCAGCCTGGACGGAGATTATGGCTACACCTTC

v_call: TRBV6-2/TRBV6-3
clone_size: -
d_call: TRBD1
j_call: TRBJ1-2
cdr3_aa: CASSYTGQASYGYTF
cdr3_nt: TGTGCCAGCAGTTACACCGGACAGGCGTCCTATGGCTACACCTTC

v_call: TRBV7-2
clone_size: -
d_call: -
j_call: TRBJ2-2
cdr3_aa: CASSSLGLAGRTGELFF
cdr3_nt: TGTGCCAGCAGCTCCCTCGGGTTAGCTGGAAGGACCGGGGAGCTGTTTTTT

v_call: TRBV2
clone_size: -
d_call: TRBD2
j_call: TRBJ2-5
cdr3_aa: CASRGTSGGWGETQYF
cdr3_nt: TGTGCCAGCAGAGGGACTAGCGGGGGTTGGGGAGAGACCCAGTACTTC

v_call: TRBV18
clone_size: -
d_call: -
j_call: TRBJ2-7
cdr3_aa: CASSRSRELGYEQYF
cdr3_nt: TGTGCCAGCTCAAGGTCGAGGGAACTTGGCTACGAGCAGTACTTC

v_call: TRBV3-1/TRBV3-2
clone_size: few
d_call: TRBD1
j_call: TRBJ1-2
cdr3_aa: CASSQDRGLNGYTF
cdr3_nt: TGTGCCAGCAGCCAAGATAGGGGGCTCAATGGCTACACCTTC

v_call: TRBV6-1
clone_size: -
d_call: -
j_call: TRBJ1-5
cdr3_aa: CASSEGIGGPSNQPQHF
cdr3_nt: TGTGCCAGCAGTGAAGGTATAGGTGGGCCTAGCAATCAGCCCCAGCATTTT

v_call: TRBV27
clone_size: -
d_call: TRBD1
j_call: TRBJ1-6
cdr3_aa: CASSLEVPGQAALHF
cdr3_nt: TGTGCCAGCAGTTTAGAAGTGCCGGGACAGGCGGCCCTCCACTTT

v_call: TRBV28
clone_size: -
d_call: -
j_call: TRBJ2-2
cdr3_aa: CASSLDGGQLNTGELFF
cdr3_nt: TGTGCCAGCAGCCTTGACGGCGGCCAGCTGAACACCGGGGAGCTGTTTTTT

v_call: TRBV7-2
clone_size: once
d_call: -
j_call: TRBJ2-7
cdr3_aa: CASSFQGGYEQYF
cdr3_nt: TGTGCCAGCAGCTTTCAGGGAGGCTACGAGCAGTACTTC

v_call: TRBV10-2
clone_size: -
d_call: -
j_call: TRBJ1-2
cdr3_aa: CASSEPGSYGYTF
cdr3_nt: TGCGCCAGCAGTGAGCCGGGGTCCTATGGCTACACCTTC

v_call: TRBV25-1
clone_size: -
d_call: TRBD2
j_call: TRBJ2-2
cdr3_aa: CASSEWSTSGNTGELFF
cdr3_nt: TGTGCCAGCAGTGAATGGAGTACTAGCGGAAACACCGGGGAGCTGTTTTTT

v_call: TRBV11-2
clone_size: -
d_call: -
j_call: TRBJ1-2
cdr3_aa: CASSLQTSGGGYTF
cdr3_nt: TGTGCCAGCAGCTTACAAACGAGTGGGGGCGGCTACACCTTC

v_call: TRBV28
clone_size: -
d_call: -
j_call: TRBJ1-5
cdr3_aa: CASSFERGSQPQHF
cdr3_nt: TGTGCCAGCAGTTTCGAACGGGGAAGTCAGCCCCAGCATTTT

v_call: TRBV7-9
clone_size: -
d_call: -
j_call: TRBJ1-1
cdr3_aa: CASSSRIGATEAFF
cdr3_nt: TGTGCCAGCAGCTCTCGAATTGGGGCCACTGAAGCTTTCTTT

v_call: TRBV12-3/TRBV12-4
clone_size: -
d_call: -
j_call: TRBJ2-5
cdr3_aa: CASSSTGKETQYF
cdr3_nt: TGTGCCAGCAGTTCTACAGGGAAAGAGACCCAGTACTTC

v_call: TRBV19
clone_size: -
d_call: -
j_call: TRBJ1-1
cdr3_aa: CASSIQPGVNTEAFF
cdr3_nt: TGTGCCAGTAGTATCCAGCCAGGGGTAAACACTGAAGCTTTCTTT

v_call: TRBV5-1
clone_size: -
d_call: TRBD2
j_call: TRBJ2-1
cdr3_aa: CASNRLAGTNEQFF
cdr3_nt: TGCGCCAGCAATCGACTAGCGGGGACAAATGAGCAGTTCTTC

v_call: TRBV5-1
clone_size: -
d_call: -
j_call: TRBJ2-3
cdr3_aa: CASSLIVQGEDTQYF
cdr3_nt: TGCGCCAGCAGCTTGATCGTACAGGGTGAAGATACGCAGTATTTT

v_call: TRBV28
clone_size: -
d_call: TRBD2
j_call: TRBJ2-3
cdr3_aa: CASSPSTSGGVYTQYF
cdr3_nt: TGTGCCAGCAGTCCCTCGACTAGCGGGGGGGTGTATACGCAGTATTTT

v_call: TRBV29-1
clone_size: -
d_call: -
j_call: TRBJ2-7
cdr3_aa: CSVGDTSYEQYF
cdr3_nt: TGCAGCGTTGGGGACACTTCCTACGAGCAGTACTTC

v_call: TRBV10-1
clone_size: -
d_call: TRBD1
j_call: TRBJ2-1
cdr3_aa: CASTRVRGQVWYEQFF
cdr3_nt: TGCGCCAGCACGCGGGTCAGGGGGCAGGTTTGGTATGAGCAGTTCTTC

v_call: TRBV7-2
clone_size: -
d_call: TRBD1
j_call: TRBJ1-1
cdr3_aa: CASSSPGGSTEAFF
cdr3_nt: TGTGCCAGCAGCTCCCCAGGGGGCTCCACTGAAGCTTTCTTT

v_call: TRBV7-9
clone_size: -
d_call: TRBD2
j_call: TRBJ2-1
cdr3_aa: CASSGRDLAGGLNEQFF
cdr3_nt: TGTGCCAGCAGCGGCCGAGATCTAGCGGGGGGTTTGAATGAGCAGTTCTTC

v_call: TRBV19
clone_size: -
d_call: TRBD2
j_call: TRBJ2-3
cdr3_aa: CASSPTTSGRAADTQYF
cdr3_nt: TGTGCCAGTAGCCCCACTACTAGCGGGAGGGCGGCAGATACGCAGTATTTT

v_call: TRBV11-2
clone_size: -
d_call: TRBD1
j_call: TRBJ1-3
cdr3_aa: CASSLVRRGSTIYF
cdr3_nt: TGTGCCAGCAGCTTAGTTCGCAGGGGGAGTACCATATATTTT

v_call: TRBV5-3
clone_size: once
d_call: -
j_call: TRBJ1-1
cdr3_aa: CARNPCDSLNTEAFF
cdr3_nt: TGTGCCAGAAACCCTTGCGACAGCTTGAACACTGAAGCTTTCTTT

v_call: TRBV27
clone_size: -
d_call: TRBD1
j_call: TRBJ1-2
cdr3_aa: CASSQQGVWYGYTF
cdr3_nt: TGTGCCAGCAGTCAACAGGGGGTATGGTATGGCTACACCTTC

v_call: TRBV10-3
clone_size: -
d_call: TRBD1
j_call: TRBJ2-7
cdr3_aa: CAISIGQGASYEQYF
cdr3_nt: TGTGCCATCAGTATCGGACAGGGGGCCTCCTACGAGCAGTACTTC

v_call: TRBV3-1/TRBV3-2
clone_size: few
d_call: -
j_call: TRBJ1-2
cdr3_aa: CASSPQGAVRGYTF
cdr3_nt: TGTGCCAGCAGCCCTCAAGGGGCAGTTAGAGGCTACACCTTC

v_call: TRBV27
clone_size: -
d_call: -
j_call: TRBJ1-2
cdr3_aa: CASQRLGSESYGYTF
cdr3_nt: TGTGCCAGTCAGAGGCTCGGGAGCGAATCCTATGGCTACACCTTC

v_call: TRBV6-5
clone_size: -
d_call: -
j_call: TRBJ1-2
cdr3_aa: CASSNLNYGYTF
cdr3_nt: TGTGCCAGCAGTAATCTGAACTATGGCTACACCTTC

v_call: TRBV5-1
clone_size: once
d_call: -
j_call: TRBJ1-1
cdr3_aa: CASSWDTRGPNTEAFF
cdr3_nt: TGCGCCAGCAGCTGGGACACCCGAGGGCCCAACACTGAAGCTTTCTTT

v_call: TRBV19
clone_size: -
d_call: -
j_call: TRBJ1-1
cdr3_aa: CASSIGRLNTEAFF
cdr3_nt: TGTGCCAGTAGTATTGGGCGTTTGAACACTGAAGCTTTCTTT

v_call: TRBV28
clone_size: -
d_call: -
j_call: TRBJ1-6
cdr3_aa: CASSLRRGSSPLHF
cdr3_nt: TGTGCCAGCAGTTTAAGGAGGGGCTCCTCACCCCTCCACTTT

v_call: TRBV5-5
clone_size: once
d_call: TRBD1
j_call: TRBJ1-4
cdr3_aa: CASSYPGTGDEKLFF
cdr3_nt: TGTGCCAGCAGTTACCCCGGGACAGGGGATGAAAAACTGTTTTTT